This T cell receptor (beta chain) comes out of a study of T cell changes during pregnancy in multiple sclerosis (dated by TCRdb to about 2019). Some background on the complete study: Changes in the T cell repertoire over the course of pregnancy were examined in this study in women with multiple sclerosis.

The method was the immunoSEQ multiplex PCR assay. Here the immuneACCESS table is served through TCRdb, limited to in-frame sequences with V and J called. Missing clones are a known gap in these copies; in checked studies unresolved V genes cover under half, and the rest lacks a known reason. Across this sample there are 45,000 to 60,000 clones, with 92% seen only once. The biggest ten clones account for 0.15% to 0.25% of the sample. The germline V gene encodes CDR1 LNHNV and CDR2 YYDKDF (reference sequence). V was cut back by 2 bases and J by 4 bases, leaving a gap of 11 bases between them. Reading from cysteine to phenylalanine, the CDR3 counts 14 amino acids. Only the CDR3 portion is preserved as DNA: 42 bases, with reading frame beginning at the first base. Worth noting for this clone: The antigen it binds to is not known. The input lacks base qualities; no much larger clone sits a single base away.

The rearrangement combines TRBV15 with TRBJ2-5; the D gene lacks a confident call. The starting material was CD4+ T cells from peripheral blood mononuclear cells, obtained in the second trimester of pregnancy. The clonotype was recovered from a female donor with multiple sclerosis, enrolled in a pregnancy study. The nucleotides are TGTGCCACCAGCAGATCCTACCATGGAGAGACCCAGTACTTC. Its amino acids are CATSRSYHGETQYF.